This entry is about one T cell receptor (beta chain). Its target antigen remains unknown. No much larger clonotype is one base removed from it; base qualities were not supplied. The data were obtained in a study of shared clonotypes between healthy human individuals (dated by TCRdb to 2019 to 2021). About the full investigation: The cohort comprised a couple of women and a few men aged 18 to 49 years. Libraries were prepared and TCR repertoires were sequenced by different laboratories using diverse techniques, in order to increase sequencing depth and limit assay-specific biases. To estimate repertoire size and how much clonotype sharing occurs between individuals, the study deeply sequenced the blood TCR repertoires of roughly 5 healthy adults. Leukapheresis yielded between about 0.85 and 9 billion PBMCs per donor. General conclusions and limits of the study: The genetic and exposure-history diversity represented was limited by the small number of donors. Sampling was restricted to blood, and TCR repertoires in tissues likely differ from the TCR repertoires found in blood. Based on pairwise subsampling, the degree of clonotype sharing among donors was expected to be affected by sequencing depth.

Using the deep immunoSEQ assay, multiplex PCR amplified TCR CDR3 regions from genomic DNA. Extracted genomic DNA from each cell subset was distributed evenly across all wells of several immunoSEQ 96-well plates, and each plate was treated as a replicate. For unsorted PBMC, each replicate PCR was loaded with about 300 ng genomic DNA, equivalent to tens of thousands of T cell genomes. Unsorted PBMC genomic DNA was sequenced across ten immunoSEQ deep assay plates. Purified libraries were quantified with a Qubit 3.0 fluorometer, sized on a Bioanalyzer 2100, and re-quantified with the KAPA Library Quantification kit. Every immunoSEQ 96-well plate was sequenced on a dedicated single-read 150-cycle Illumina NextSeq 550 flow cell. As for the authors' bioinformatics: Because only junctional sequences without quality scores were contained in the immunoSEQ output, filtering matching that applied to full-length reads could not be performed. To assign V/J genes and CDR3, sequences were annotated using PyIR, a Python wrapper for IgBLAST v1.9, with IMGT germline references. Reads with weak V/J assignments (E-value above 1e-6), missing CDR3, stop codons, out-of-frame junctions, or ambiguous translated residues were removed. V3J clonotypes were defined as sequences sharing the same inferred V gene, J gene, and CDR3 amino acid sequence. Percentage overlap between repertoires was computed as shared unique clonotypes divided by the size of the smaller repertoire. Three approaches were used to assess repertoire richness: RTK rarefaction, the Chao1 estimator, and Recon v2.1 estimates of unobserved clonotypes. The immuneACCESS repertoire file appears here via TCRdb, limited to in-frame rearrangements. These files lack a portion of the clones; in checked studies, under half of the deficit traces to unresolved V genes, and the cause of the others is not known. Clone size and V and J calls were adopted from that table, with D and trimming inferred from the DNA. The sample has some 470,000 clones on record, roughly four fifths of them singletons. The top ten hold approximately 12% of the sample.

Healthy HIV-negative adults with no recently reported acute infections or vaccinations were included as donors. Only Caucasian adults living in Nashville, Tennessee, USA were represented among the donors. In the unsorted samples, 90 million to 100 million PBMCs were counted, and genomic DNA was extracted using the QIAamp DNA Blood Mini kit. Blood was collected by leukapheresis, and PBMCs were isolated by Ficoll-Histopaque density gradient centrifugation and then cryopreserved in liquid nitrogen vapor phase. Relative to germline, V is 5 bases shorter and J is 0 bases shorter, with 12 bases between their ends. The CDR3 has 15 amino acids, counting the end cysteine and phenylalanine. CDR3 DNA is the only sequence kept; it has 45 bases, read in frame from the first base. The germline V gene (reference sequence) specifies LNHDA as CDR1 and SQIVND as CDR2.

The sequenced sample was PBMCs. The sequence came from a woman aged 40 to 49 in good health. Some clones in this sample may be carry-over from other donors' samples. The chain links TRBV19 with TRBJ2-3; possibly the D gene is TRBD2, per 6 matching bases. The CDR3 has the sequence CASSVLAESTDTQYF. The nucleotide sequence is TGTGCCAGTAGTGTCTTAGCGGAAAGCACAGATACGCAGTATTTT.